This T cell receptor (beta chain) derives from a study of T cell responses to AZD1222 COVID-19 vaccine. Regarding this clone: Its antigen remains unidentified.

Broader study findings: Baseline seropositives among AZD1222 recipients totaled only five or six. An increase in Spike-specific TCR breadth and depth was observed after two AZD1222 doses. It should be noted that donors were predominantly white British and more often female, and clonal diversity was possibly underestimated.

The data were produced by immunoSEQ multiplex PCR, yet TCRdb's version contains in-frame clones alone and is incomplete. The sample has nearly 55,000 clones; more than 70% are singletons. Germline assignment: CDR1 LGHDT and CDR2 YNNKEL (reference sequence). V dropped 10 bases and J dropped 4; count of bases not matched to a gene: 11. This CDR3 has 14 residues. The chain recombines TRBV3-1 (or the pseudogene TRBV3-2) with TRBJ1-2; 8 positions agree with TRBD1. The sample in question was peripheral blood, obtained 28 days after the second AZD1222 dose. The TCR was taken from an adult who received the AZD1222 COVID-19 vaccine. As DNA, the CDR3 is TGTGCCAAATCATTTAACAGGGGGGTCTATGGCTACACCTTC. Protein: CAKSFNRGVYGYTF.